This T cell receptor beta chain originates from a study of T cell responses to AZD1222 COVID-19 vaccine. Study-wide findings and caveats: White British ancestry dominated among donors, who included more females, and clonal diversity was possibly underestimated.

Concerning this clone itself: The antigen remains unidentified.

Second-dose groups at about 4 or about 12 weeks were pooled. Assay: immunoSEQ multiplex PCR; the TCRdb copy retains only in-frame clones and omits some. Of some 130,000 clones listed, roughly 87% are singletons. V shed 4 bases and J 0 bases; nucleotides not matched to a gene: 7. The germline V gene has CDR1 KGHSH and CDR2 LQKENI. The CDR3 is 16 amino acids. This receptor was obtained from an adult who received the AZD1222 COVID-19 vaccine. The gene calls are TRBV18 and TRBJ1-1, with TRBD1 matching 8 bases. The input for sequencing was peripheral blood, taken 28 days after the second AZD1222 dose. The CDR3 sequence is CASSQTGTGLNTEAFF. CDR3 in DNA: TGTGCCAGCTCACAAACCGGGACAGGTTTGAACACTGAAGCTTTCTTT.